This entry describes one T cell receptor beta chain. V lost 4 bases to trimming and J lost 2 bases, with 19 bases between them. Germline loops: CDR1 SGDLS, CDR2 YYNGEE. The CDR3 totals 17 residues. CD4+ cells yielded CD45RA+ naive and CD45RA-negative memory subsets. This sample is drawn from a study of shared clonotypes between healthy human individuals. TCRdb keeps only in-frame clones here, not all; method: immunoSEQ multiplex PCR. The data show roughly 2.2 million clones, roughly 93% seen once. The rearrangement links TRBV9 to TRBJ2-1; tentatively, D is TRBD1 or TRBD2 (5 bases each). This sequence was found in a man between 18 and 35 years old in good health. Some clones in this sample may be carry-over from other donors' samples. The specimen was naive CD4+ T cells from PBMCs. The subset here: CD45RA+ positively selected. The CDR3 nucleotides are TGTGCCAGCAGCCCCCATTCCGTTCAGGGACCCTACAATGAGCAGTTCTTC. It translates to CASSPHSVQGPYNEQFF.